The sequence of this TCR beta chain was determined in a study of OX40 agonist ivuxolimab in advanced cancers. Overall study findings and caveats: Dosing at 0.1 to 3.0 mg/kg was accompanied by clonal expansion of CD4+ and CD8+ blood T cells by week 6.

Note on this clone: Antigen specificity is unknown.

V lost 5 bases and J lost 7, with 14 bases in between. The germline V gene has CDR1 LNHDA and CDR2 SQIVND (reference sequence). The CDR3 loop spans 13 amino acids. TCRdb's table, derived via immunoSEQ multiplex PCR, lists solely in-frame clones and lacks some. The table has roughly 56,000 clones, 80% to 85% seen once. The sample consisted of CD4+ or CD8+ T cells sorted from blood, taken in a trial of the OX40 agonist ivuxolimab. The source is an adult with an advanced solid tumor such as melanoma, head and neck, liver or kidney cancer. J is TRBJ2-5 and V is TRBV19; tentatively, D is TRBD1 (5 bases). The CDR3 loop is CASSVTEYGTQYF. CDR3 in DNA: TGTGCCAGTAGTGTGACAGAATATGGGACCCAGTACTTC.